This T cell receptor (beta chain) comes out of a study of control samples from healthy donors and cancer patients. Sequencing was performed with immunoSEQ multiplex PCR; in TCRdb, only in-frame clones are kept and a portion is missing. The sample yields around 23,000 clones, around 85% seen once. The length of the CDR3 is 18 residues. Germline values: CDR1 SGHRS, CDR2 YFSETQ. Losses at the gene ends were 4 bases for V and 1 base for J; bases not matched to a gene: 12. Material: PBMCs. The chain has TRBV5-1 and TRBJ1-1, with 11 bases fitting TRBD1. This receptor was identified in a man in his 60s with head and neck cancer. DNA for the CDR3: TGCGCCAGCAGCCGACCTCGGACAGGGGGCCAAACGAACACTGAAGCTTTCTTT. It specifies CASSRPRTGGQTNTEAFF. Filled out from reference TRBV5-1 and TRBJ1-1, the complete variable domain reads KAGVTQTPRYLIKTRGQQVTLSCSPISGHRSVSWYQQTPGQGLQFLFEYFSETQRNKGNFPGRFSGRQFSNSRSEMNVSTLELGDSALYLCASSRPRTGGQTNTEAFFGQGTRLTVV.